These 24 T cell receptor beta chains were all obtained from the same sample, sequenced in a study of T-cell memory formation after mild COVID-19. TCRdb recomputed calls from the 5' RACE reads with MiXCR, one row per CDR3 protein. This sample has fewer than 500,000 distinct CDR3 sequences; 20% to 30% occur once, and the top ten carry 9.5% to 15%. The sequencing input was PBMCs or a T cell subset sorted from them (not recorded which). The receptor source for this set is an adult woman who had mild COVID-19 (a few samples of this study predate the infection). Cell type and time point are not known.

The CDR3 region has the DNA TGTGCCAGCAGCACAGACAGGGAGGACGAGCAGTACTTC. Its translation: CASSTDREDEQYF. The chain recombines TRBV7-6 with TRBJ2-7; D is possibly TRBD1 (7 bases). This CDR3 is 13 amino acids long. V lost 5 bases and J lost 5, with 13 bases in between. Germline loops: CDR1 SGHVS, CDR2 FNYEAQ.

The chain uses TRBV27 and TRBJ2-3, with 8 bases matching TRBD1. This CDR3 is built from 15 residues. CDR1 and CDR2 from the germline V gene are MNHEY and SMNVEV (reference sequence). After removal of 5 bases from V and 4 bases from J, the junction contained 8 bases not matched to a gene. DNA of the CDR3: TGTGCCAGCAGTCCCGGACAGGGAAGGTCAGATACGCAGTATTTT. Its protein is CASSPGQGRSDTQYF.

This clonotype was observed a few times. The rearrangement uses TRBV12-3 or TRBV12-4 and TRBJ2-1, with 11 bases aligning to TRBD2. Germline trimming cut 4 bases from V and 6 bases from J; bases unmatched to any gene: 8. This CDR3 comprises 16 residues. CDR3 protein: CASSSMGLAAFNEQFF. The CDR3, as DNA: TGTGCCAGCAGTTCCATGGGACTAGCGGCTTTCAATGAGCAGTTCTTC.

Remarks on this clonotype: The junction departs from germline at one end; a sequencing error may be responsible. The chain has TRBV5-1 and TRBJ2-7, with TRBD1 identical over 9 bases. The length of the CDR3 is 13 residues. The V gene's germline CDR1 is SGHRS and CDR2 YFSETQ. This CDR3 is CASSWTGVYEQYF. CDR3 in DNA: TGTGCCAGCAGCTGGACAGGGGTCTACGAGCAGTACTTC. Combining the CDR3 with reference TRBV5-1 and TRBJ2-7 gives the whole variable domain KAGVTQTPRYLIKTRGQQVTLSCSPISGHRSVSWYQQTPGQGLQFLFEYFSETQRNKGNFPGRFSGRQFSNSRSEMNVSTLELGDSALYLCASSWTGVYEQYFGPGTRLTVT.

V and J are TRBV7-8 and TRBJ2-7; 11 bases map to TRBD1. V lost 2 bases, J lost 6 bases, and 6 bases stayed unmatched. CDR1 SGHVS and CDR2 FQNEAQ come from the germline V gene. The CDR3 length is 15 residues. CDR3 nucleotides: TGTGCCAGCAGCTTATCCGGGACAGGGGGAACCGAGCAGTACTTC. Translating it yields CASSLSGTGGTEQYF.

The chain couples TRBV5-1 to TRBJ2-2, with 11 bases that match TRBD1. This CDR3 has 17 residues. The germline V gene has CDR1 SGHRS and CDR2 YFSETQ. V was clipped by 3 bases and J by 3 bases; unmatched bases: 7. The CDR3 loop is CASSSAWTGGYTGELFF. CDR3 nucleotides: TGCGCCAGCAGCTCTGCCTGGACAGGGGGCTACACCGGGGAGCTGTTTTTT.

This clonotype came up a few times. The CDR3 protein is CASSLRGTETFF. As DNA, the CDR3 is TGCGCCAGCAGCCTGCGAGGGACGGAAACTTTCTTT. The V gene is TRBV5-1, the J gene TRBJ1-1; TRBD1 might be the D (5 bases). V was clipped by 4 bases and J by 12 bases, with 16 bases between them. CDR1 is SGHRS and CDR2 is YFSETQ in the germline V gene. The CDR3 covers 12 residues.

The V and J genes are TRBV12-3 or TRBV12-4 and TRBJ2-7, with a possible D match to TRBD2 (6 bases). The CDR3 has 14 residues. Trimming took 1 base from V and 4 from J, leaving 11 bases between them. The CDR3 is CASSLGGTRYEQYF. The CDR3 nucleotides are TGTGCCAGCAGTTTAGGAGGGACTCGTTACGAGCAGTACTTC.

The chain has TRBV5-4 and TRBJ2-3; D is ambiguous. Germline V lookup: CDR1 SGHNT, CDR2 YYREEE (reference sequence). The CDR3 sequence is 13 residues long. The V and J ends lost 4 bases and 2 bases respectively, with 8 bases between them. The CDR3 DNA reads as TGTGCCAGCAGCCACACAGACACAGATACGCAGTATTTT. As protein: CASSHTDTDTQYF.

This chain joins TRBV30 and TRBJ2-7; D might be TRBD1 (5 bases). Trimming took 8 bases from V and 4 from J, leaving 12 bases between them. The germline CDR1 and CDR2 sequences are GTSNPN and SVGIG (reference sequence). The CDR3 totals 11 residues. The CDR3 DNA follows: TGTGCCCGCCGACAGAATTACGAGCAGTACTTC. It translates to CARRQNYEQYF.

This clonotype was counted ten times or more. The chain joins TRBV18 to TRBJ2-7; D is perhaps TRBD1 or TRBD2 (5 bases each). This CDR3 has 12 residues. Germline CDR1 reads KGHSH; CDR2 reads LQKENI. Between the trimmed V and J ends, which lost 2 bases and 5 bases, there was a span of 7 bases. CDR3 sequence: CASSPGGDEQYF. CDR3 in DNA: TGTGCCAGCTCACCAGGGGGAGACGAGCAGTACTTC.

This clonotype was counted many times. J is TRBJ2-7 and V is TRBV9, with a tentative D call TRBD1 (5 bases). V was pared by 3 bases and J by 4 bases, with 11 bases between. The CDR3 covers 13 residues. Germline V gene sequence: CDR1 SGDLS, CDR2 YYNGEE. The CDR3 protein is CASSANSGYEQYF. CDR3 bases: TGTGCCAGCAGCGCCAATTCAGGGTACGAGCAGTACTTC.

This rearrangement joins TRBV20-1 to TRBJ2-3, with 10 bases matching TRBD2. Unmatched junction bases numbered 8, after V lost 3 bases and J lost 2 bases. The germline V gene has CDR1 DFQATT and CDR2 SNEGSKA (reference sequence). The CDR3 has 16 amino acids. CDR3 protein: CSARASGGQITDTQYF. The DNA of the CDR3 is TGCAGTGCTAGGGCTAGCGGGGGCCAAATCACAGATACGCAGTATTTT.

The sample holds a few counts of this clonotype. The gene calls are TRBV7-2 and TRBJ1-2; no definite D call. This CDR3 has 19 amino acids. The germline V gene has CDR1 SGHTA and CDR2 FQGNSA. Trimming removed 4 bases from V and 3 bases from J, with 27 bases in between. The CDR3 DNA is TGTGCCAGCAGCTCCCAGCCAGCTTCCCCCCTCGTGTTTGACTATGGCTACACCTTC. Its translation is CASSSQPASPLVFDYGYTF.

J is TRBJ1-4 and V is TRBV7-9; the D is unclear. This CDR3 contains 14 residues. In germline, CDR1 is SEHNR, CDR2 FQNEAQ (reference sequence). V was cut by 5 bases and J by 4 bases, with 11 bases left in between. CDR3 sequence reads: CASSQSTSNEKLFF. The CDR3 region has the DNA TGTGCCAGCAGCCAGTCGACAAGTAATGAAAAACTGTTTTTT. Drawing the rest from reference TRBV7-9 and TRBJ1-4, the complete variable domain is DTGVSQNPRHKITKRGQNVTFRCDPISEHNRLYWYRQTLGQGPEFLTYFQNEAQLEKSRLLSDRFSAERPKGSFSTLEIQRTEQGDSAMYLCASSQSTSNEKLFFGSGTQLSVL.

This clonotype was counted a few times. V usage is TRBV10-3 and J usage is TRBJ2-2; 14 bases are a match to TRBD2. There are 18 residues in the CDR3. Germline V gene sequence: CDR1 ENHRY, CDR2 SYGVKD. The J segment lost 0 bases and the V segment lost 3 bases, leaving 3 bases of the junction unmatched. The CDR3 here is CAISEGTSGSPNTGELFF. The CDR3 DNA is TGTGCCATCAGTGAAGGGACTAGCGGGAGTCCGAACACCGGGGAGCTGTTTTTT.

The CDR3: CSVDTGETQYF. CDR3 coding DNA: TGCAGCGTTGATACCGGGGAGACCCAGTACTTC. The J gene is TRBJ2-5, the V gene TRBV29-1; D is uncertain. The CDR3 sequence is 11 residues long. From germline, CDR1 is SQVTM and CDR2 ANQGSEA. V was pared by 3 bases and J by 5 bases, with 7 bases between.

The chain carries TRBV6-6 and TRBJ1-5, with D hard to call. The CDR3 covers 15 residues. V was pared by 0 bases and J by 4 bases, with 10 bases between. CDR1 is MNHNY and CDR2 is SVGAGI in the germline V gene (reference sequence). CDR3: CASSYSVSENQPQHF. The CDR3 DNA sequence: TGTGCCAGCAGTTACTCGGTTTCGGAAAATCAGCCCCAGCATTTT.

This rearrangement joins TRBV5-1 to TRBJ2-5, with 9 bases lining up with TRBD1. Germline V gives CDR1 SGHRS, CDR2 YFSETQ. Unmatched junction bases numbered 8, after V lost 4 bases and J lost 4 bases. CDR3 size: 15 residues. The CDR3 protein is CASSRGQGRGETQYF. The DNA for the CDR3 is TGCGCCAGCAGCCGGGGACAGGGTAGGGGAGAGACCCAGTACTTC.

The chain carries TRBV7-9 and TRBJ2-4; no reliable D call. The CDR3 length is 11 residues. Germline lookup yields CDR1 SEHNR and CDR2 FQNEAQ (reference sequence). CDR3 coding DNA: TGTGGAGTGGTTGACAAAAACATTCAGTACTTC. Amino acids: CGVVDKNIQYF.

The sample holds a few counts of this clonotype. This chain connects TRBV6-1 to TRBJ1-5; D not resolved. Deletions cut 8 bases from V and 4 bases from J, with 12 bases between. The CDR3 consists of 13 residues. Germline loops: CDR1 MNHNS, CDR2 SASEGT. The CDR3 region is CASQDGLNQPQHF. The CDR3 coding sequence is TGTGCCAGCCAGGACGGTCTAAATCAGCCCCAGCATTTT.

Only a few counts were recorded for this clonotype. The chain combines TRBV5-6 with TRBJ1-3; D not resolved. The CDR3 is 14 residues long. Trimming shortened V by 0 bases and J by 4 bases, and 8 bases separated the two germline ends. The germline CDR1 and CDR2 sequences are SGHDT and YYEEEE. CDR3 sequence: CASSLEYGGNTIYF. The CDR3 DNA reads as TGTGCCAGCAGCTTGGAGTATGGGGGAAACACCATATATTTT.

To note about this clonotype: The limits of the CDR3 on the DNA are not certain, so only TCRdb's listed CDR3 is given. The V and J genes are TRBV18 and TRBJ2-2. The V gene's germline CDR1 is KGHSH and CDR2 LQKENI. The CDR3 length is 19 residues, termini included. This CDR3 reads CASTGRKGTVAANTGELFF.

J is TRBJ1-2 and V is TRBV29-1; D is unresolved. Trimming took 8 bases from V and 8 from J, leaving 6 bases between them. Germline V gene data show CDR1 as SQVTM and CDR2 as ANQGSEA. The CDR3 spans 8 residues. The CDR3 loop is CSSGGYTF. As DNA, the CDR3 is TGCAGCTCCGGGGGCTACACCTTC.